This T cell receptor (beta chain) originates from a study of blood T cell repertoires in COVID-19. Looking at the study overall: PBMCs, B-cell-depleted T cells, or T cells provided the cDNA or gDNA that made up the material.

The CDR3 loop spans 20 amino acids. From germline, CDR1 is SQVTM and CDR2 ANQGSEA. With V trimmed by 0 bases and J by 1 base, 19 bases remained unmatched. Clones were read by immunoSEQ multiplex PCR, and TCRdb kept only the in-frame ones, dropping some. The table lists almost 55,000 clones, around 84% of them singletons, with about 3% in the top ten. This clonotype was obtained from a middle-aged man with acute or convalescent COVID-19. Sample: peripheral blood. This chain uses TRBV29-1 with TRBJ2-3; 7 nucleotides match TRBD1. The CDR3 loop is CSVEEGSEGLPTGGTDTQYF. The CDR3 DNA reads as TGCAGCGTTGAAGAGGGGTCAGAGGGGCTTCCAACAGGGGGCACAGATACGCAGTATTTT.